The 23 T cell receptor beta chains below come from one sample, sequenced in a study of control samples from healthy donors and cancer patients. Produced via immunoSEQ multiplex PCR; TCRdb's table is partial and in-frame only. Among about 180,000 clones listed, around nine tenths were seen once. The specimen was blood. These receptors were obtained from a man younger than 40 in good health.

The chain is built from TRBV9 and TRBJ2-2, with 7 bases identical to TRBD1. J was trimmed by 0 bases and V by 3 bases; bases with no gene match: 8. The CDR3 sequence is 17 residues long. In germline, CDR1 is SGDLS, CDR2 YYNGEE. CDR3 DNA sequence: TGTGCCAGCAGCGACCCCTGGGGGACAGCGAACACCGGGGAGCTGTTTTTT. The encoded protein is CASSDPWGTANTGELFF. The whole variable domain, filled in from reference TRBV9 and TRBJ2-2, reads DSGVTQTPKHLITATGQRVTLRCSPRSGDLSVYWYQQSLDQGLQFLIQYYNGEERAKGNILERFSAQQFPDLHSELNLSSLELGDSALYFCASSDPWGTANTGELFFGEGSRLTVL.

The V call is TRBV9, the J call TRBJ2-7, with D unresolved. This CDR3 comprises 14 residues. The V end was cut by 3 bases, the J end by 4 bases, with 14 bases between. Germline V gene lookup returns CDR1 SGDLS and CDR2 YYNGEE. Written as DNA, the CDR3 is TGTGCCAGCAGCGCCGCGTCGGCACCTTACGAGCAGTACTTC. Amino acids: CASSAASAPYEQYF.

The rearrangement links TRBV28 to TRBJ2-7; D is perhaps TRBD1 (6 bases). Deletions cut 4 bases from V and 3 bases from J, with 16 bases between. The CDR3 is made up of 15 amino acids. The germline V gene has CDR1 MDHEN and CDR2 SYDVKM. The CDR3 reads CASSSTYGQHYEQYF. In nucleotides, the CDR3 is TGTGCCAGCAGTTCCACCTACGGACAGCACTACGAGCAGTACTTC.

The J gene is TRBJ2-1, the V gene TRBV4-3; 7 bases map to TRBD2. Germline-derived CDR1 and CDR2 are LGHNA and YSLEER. The CDR3 runs to 14 residues. V lost 1 base and J lost 11; bases outside the gene matches: 8. The CDR3, as DNA: TGCGCCAGCAGCCAAGTCCTCGGGGGGTCAAAGCAGTTCTTC. Amino acids: CASSQVLGGSKQFF.

The chain recombines TRBV7-2 with TRBJ1-2; 10 bases agree with TRBD1. Per the germline V gene, CDR1 is SGHTA and CDR2 is FQGNSA. This CDR3 region has 14 residues. The junction had 5 bases not matched to a gene; V was cut back by 2 bases and J by 8 bases. CDR3 nucleotides: TGTGCCAGCAGCTTAACAGGACAGGGGGGCGGCTACACCTTC. This sequence encodes CASSLTGQGGGYTF.

The CDR3 sequence is CASSAGGHSPLHF. DNA for the CDR3: TGTGCCAGCAGCGCCGGGGGTCATTCACCCCTCCACTTT. The V gene is TRBV9, the J gene TRBJ1-6; D possibly corresponds to TRBD1 (5 bases). The ends were cut back, 3 bases at V and 8 bases at J, with 9 bases in the middle. This CDR3 region has 13 residues. Germline V lookup: CDR1 SGDLS, CDR2 YYNGEE.

This sequence joins TRBV28 and TRBJ2-6; no clear D gene. The CDR3 contains 14 residues. V gave up 5 bases and J gave up 2 bases, with 7 bases separating them. The germline CDR1 and CDR2 sequences are MDHEN and SYDVKM. The CDR3, as DNA: TGTGCCAGCAGTCTTCGGACTGGGGCCAACGTCCTGACTTTC. This translates into CASSLRTGANVLTF.

The V gene is TRBV6-2 or TRBV6-3, the J gene TRBJ1-5; D possibly corresponds to TRBD1 (6 bases). V was clipped by 4 bases and J by 7 bases, with 20 bases between them. This CDR3 spans 16 amino acids. Per germline, CDR1 MNHEY and CDR2 SVGEGT. The CDR3 DNA follows: TGTGCCAGCAGTTTCTCCCGGGAGGGGGGCTACCAGCCCCAGCATTTT. Its translation is CASSFSREGGYQPQHF.

The DNA of the CDR3 is TGTGCCAGCAGCTTAGGGCAGGGGCACACCGGGGAGCTGTTTTTT. The encoded protein is CASSLGQGHTGELFF. The chain is built from TRBV7-3 and TRBJ2-2; TRBD1 is a possible D gene (6 bases). CDR1 is SGHTA, CDR2 FQGTGA, per germline. CDR3 length: 15 residues. V lost 2 bases and J 3 bases, leaving 10 bases between the germline ends.

The chain recombines TRBV7-6 with TRBJ2-1; perhaps TRBD1 as D (6 bases). This CDR3 region has 14 residues. Between the trimmed V and J ends, which lost 5 bases and 9 bases, there was a span of 17 bases. Germline assignment: CDR1 SGHVS and CDR2 FNYEAQ. The CDR3 DNA follows: TGTGCCAGCAGCCCGTATGCCAGGGGTGGTGAGCAGTTCTTC. This translates into CASSPYARGGEQFF.

This sequence joins TRBV3-1 (or the pseudogene TRBV3-2) and TRBJ2-1; the D gene is possibly TRBD2 (6 bases). This CDR3 has 16 amino acids. The germline V gene has CDR1 LGHDT and CDR2 YNNKEL (reference sequence). The V end was cut by 4 bases, the J end by 8 bases, with 21 bases between. CDR3 sequence: CASSRPGSGEGDEQFF. CDR3 sequence (DNA): TGTGCCAGCAGCCGTCCGGGATCGGGGGAAGGGGATGAGCAGTTCTTC.

This chain joins TRBV7-2 and TRBJ2-7; D not resolved. This CDR3 is 14 amino acids long. CDR1 and CDR2 from the germline V gene are SGHTA and FQGNSA. Trimming shortened V by 5 bases and J by 3 bases, and 14 bases separated the two germline ends. CDR3 in DNA: TGTGCCAGCAGCATCCTGACACCCAACTACGAGCAGTACTTC. Its protein product is CASSILTPNYEQYF. Full variable domain (outside the CDR3, taken from reference TRBV7-2 and TRBJ2-7): GAGVSQSPSNKVTEKGKDVELRCDPISGHTALYWYRQSLGQGLEFLIYFQGNSAPDKSGLPSDRFSAERTGGSVSTLTIQRTQQEDSAVYLCASSILTPNYEQYFGPGTRLTVT.

V and J are TRBV6-2 or TRBV6-3 and TRBJ1-2; D is ambiguous. With 2 bases removed from V and 4 bases from J, the gap between germline ends came to 14 bases. The CDR3 consists of 15 residues. Looked up from germline, CDR1 is MNHEY and CDR2 is SVGEGT. The CDR3 bases are TGTGCCAGCAGTTACGACCCGGACGCCCTCTATGGCTACACCTTC. Its translation: CASSYDPDALYGYTF.

The chain combines TRBV3-1 (or the pseudogene TRBV3-2) with TRBJ1-3; D gene uncertain. This CDR3 has 14 residues. V was clipped by 2 bases and J by 0 bases, with 5 bases between them. CDR1 and CDR2 (germline): LGHDT, YNNKEL (reference sequence). The CDR3 protein is CASSQPISGNTIYF. The CDR3 region has the DNA TGTGCCAGCAGCCAACCCATCTCTGGAAACACCATATATTTT.

This clone occurred once. V and J are TRBV3-1 (or the pseudogene TRBV3-2) and TRBJ2-1, with TRBD2 matching 10 bases. This CDR3 region has 18 residues. Germline V gene data show CDR1 as LGHDT and CDR2 as YNNKEL (reference sequence). J lost 8 bases, V lost 0 bases, and 13 bases had no gene match. The CDR3 is CASSQEGTSESYGDEQFF. For the CDR3, the DNA is TGTGCCAGCAGCCAAGAGGGGACTAGCGAATCGTACGGCGATGAGCAGTTCTTC.

J is TRBJ1-4 and V is TRBV25-1; TRBD1 agrees at 7 bases. V was clipped by 2 bases and J by 4 bases; unmatched bases: 4. The CDR3 contains 15 residues. The V gene's germline CDR1 is MGHDK and CDR2 SYGVNS. Here the CDR3 reads CASSEETGINEKLFF. DNA of the CDR3: TGTGCCAGCAGTGAAGAGACAGGGATTAATGAAAAACTGTTTTTT.

J is TRBJ2-5 and V is TRBV5-1; D is undetermined. V was cut by 6 bases and J by 5 bases, with 14 bases left in between. Per germline, CDR1 SGHRS and CDR2 YFSETQ. This CDR3 has 13 amino acids. The CDR3 region has the DNA TGCGCCAGCACCTTCGAAACCTCGGAGACCCAGTACTTC. As protein: CASTFETSETQYF. Full variable domain (remainder filled in from reference TRBV5-1 and TRBJ2-5): KAGVTQTPRYLIKTRGQQVTLSCSPISGHRSVSWYQQTPGQGLQFLFEYFSETQRNKGNFPGRFSGRQFSNSRSEMNVSTLELGDSALYLCASTFETSETQYFGPGTRLLVL.

The CDR3 reads CAWADDRENIQYF. CDR3 DNA sequence: TGTGCCTGGGCCGATGACAGGGAGAACATTCAGTACTTC. The chain carries TRBV30 and TRBJ2-4, with 7 positions matching TRBD1. V trimming: 5 bases; J trimming: 7 bases; junction bases outside the gene matches: 8. Germline CDR1 GTSNPN, CDR2 SVGIG (reference sequence). The CDR3 spans 13 residues.

The V and J genes are TRBV5-8 and TRBJ2-1; D is uncertain. Trimming removed 5 bases from V and 9 bases from J, with 9 bases in between. This CDR3 has 11 residues. Per germline, CDR1 SGHTS and CDR2 YDEGEE. CDR3 protein: CASSSGPEQFF. In DNA, the CDR3 is TGTGCCAGCAGTTCAGGACCTGAGCAGTTCTTC.

This chain links TRBV19 with TRBJ1-2; 7 positions agree with TRBD1. Germline CDR1 LNHDA, CDR2 SQIVND (reference sequence). V lost 3 bases to trimming and J lost 5 bases; unmatched junction nucleotides: 6. CDR3 length: 14 amino acids. The DNA of the CDR3 is TGTGCCAGTAGTATTAGGGACAGCACGTATGGCTACACCTTC. It encodes CASSIRDSTYGYTF.

The rearrangement links TRBV9 to TRBJ2-7; TRBD1 is a possible D gene (5 bases). Germline CDR1 SGDLS, CDR2 YYNGEE. V was cut by 5 bases and J by 0 bases, with 15 bases left in between. This CDR3 has 15 amino acids. The CDR3 is CASSHNTGVSYEQYF. The DNA of the CDR3 is TGTGCCAGCAGTCACAACACAGGAGTCTCCTACGAGCAGTACTTC.

On this clone: The same CDR3 is also encoded by other DNA sequences in this sample. The chain couples TRBV30 to TRBJ2-3; 9 positions agree with TRBD1. CDR1 GTSNPN and CDR2 SVGIG come from the germline V gene (reference sequence). Trimming at V came to 3 bases and at J to 2 bases, leaving 6 bases not matched to a gene. The CDR3 runs 15 residues. DNA for the CDR3: TGTGCCTGGAGCCCTGGGGACAGGGACACAGATACGCAGTATTTT. It is translated as CAWSPGDRDTDTQYF.

The V call is TRBV7-9, the J call TRBJ2-5; TRBD1 aligns across 8 bases. V lost 5 bases and J lost 5; bases outside the gene matches: 7. CDR3 length: 14 residues. Germline lookup yields CDR1 SEHNR and CDR2 FQNEAQ (reference sequence). The CDR3 DNA follows: TGTGCCAGCAGCCAAGGACAGGGATTGGAGACCCAGTACTTC. Translation: CASSQGQGLETQYF.